This T cell receptor beta chain was profiled in a study of T cell responses to AZD1222 COVID-19 vaccine (dated by TCRdb to the early 2020s). About the study as a whole: AZD1222 recipients whose second dose came at about 4 weeks and those whose second dose came at about 12 weeks were combined into one group, since spike-specific TCR depth and breadth did not differ between the two schedules. A total of just over 230 trial participants underwent TCR sequencing, of whom approximately 200 had received two doses of AZD1222 and around 26 had received two doses of the MenACWY control vaccine. Trial participants were enrolled by age into subgroups of 18-55, 56-69 and 70-plus years, and around 150, 29 and 61 TCR-sequenced participants, respectively, were included in these subgroups.

The study at large found these results: Because no day 14 peak-response samples were available, repertoires were characterized only after the peak T cell response. The vaccine-associated CD4 TCRs covered the entire spike protein, and the dominant responses fell in regions 160-218 and 743-854. Only five or six AZD1222 recipients were SARS-CoV-2 seropositive at baseline, limiting conclusions about previously exposed vaccinees. Nearly half of unique spike-specific TCRs reportedly recognized epitopes outside regions mutated in the B.1.351 and B.1.1.7 variants. Participants were mostly white British and included more females than males, and it was suggested by the authors that clonal diversity may have been underestimated. In the small 56-69-year group, the increase in depth fell short of significance, most likely because of low power. After two AZD1222 doses, both the breadth and the depth of spike-specific TCRs were significantly higher than at day 0 and than in MenACWY recipients.

In regard to this clone: Its target antigen remains unknown. The input lacks base qualities; no much larger clone sits a single base away.

The sample's time point, from its label and the paper: baseline before first vaccination. Vaccinee samples came from UK trials COV001 and COV002, including a single-blind randomized controlled phase 2/3 trial of AZD1222 (ChAdOx1 nCoV-19) in healthy adults. For TCRbeta chain sequencing, PBMC samples from trial participants were taken at day 0 and at day 28 after the second dose. The CDR3 regions of human TCRbeta chains were analyzed by immunosequencing. Per the source publication's procedure: TCRs in the repertoires were matched against a reference library of SARS-CoV-2-specific TCRs that had been generated with the MIRA antigen-specificity platform. Breadth was defined as the fraction of unique TCRs that were SARS-CoV-2-associated. Depth was defined as the fraction of total T cells that were SARS-CoV-2-associated. Using the MIRA data, each spike-specific TCR was mapped to the spike region that the TCR reacts to and placed in a CD4 or CD8 class. Log10-transformed breadth and depth values were compared by one-way ANOVA with Sidak's multiple comparisons tests. TCRdb mirrors the immuneACCESS table, restricted to in-frame sequences. Some clones are absent from its copies; in checked studies, under half trace to an unresolved V gene, and the reason for the others is unknown. Clone size and V and J calls were adopted from that table, with D and trimming inferred from the DNA. Present in this sample are about 150,000 clones, 90% of which were seen just once. The ten largest make up roughly 1.9% of the sample.

V is cut back by 4 bases and J by 3 bases, with 14 bases in the junction unmatched. As encoded in the germline V gene, CDR1 is SGDLS while CDR2 is YYNGEE. From its cysteine to its phenylalanine, the CDR3 spans 19 amino acids. Here the CDR3 DNA is all that survives: 57 bases in frame from base 1. The input for sequencing was peripheral blood, taken on day 0 of AZD1222 vaccination. The receptor chain draws on TRBV9 and TRBJ2-3; 13 middle bases align to TRBD2. The TCR originated in an adult in good health. This receptor carries the CDR3 CASSSGLAGSLMRTDTQYF. The nucleotide sequence is TGTGCCAGCAGCTCGGGACTAGCGGGGAGTTTAATGCGGACAGATACGCAGTATTTT.